The next 32 T cell receptor beta chains were all read from a single sample in a study of cytotoxic CD8 clonotypes in ibrutinib-treated CLL. The protocol was immunoSEQ multiplex PCR, while the TCRdb copy is restricted to in-frame clones and leaves out a portion. Here the sample spans about 300,000 clones, around 69% being singletons. Sample: PBMCs, taken at disease progression, from a patient treated with ibrutinib. The receptors were sampled from a human donor with chronic lymphocytic leukemia.

V usage is TRBV5-6 and J usage is TRBJ2-7, with TRBD1 matching over 7 bases. The CDR3 runs 15 residues. CDR1 and CDR2 (germline): SGHDT, YYEEEE. Trimming cost V 4 bases and J 5 bases; bases outside gene matches: 12. The CDR3 spells CASSHRRTGGHEQYF. In DNA, the CDR3 is TGTGCCAGCAGCCACAGACGGACAGGCGGGCACGAGCAGTACTTC.

The gene calls are TRBV29-1 and TRBJ2-7, with D unresolved. Germline values: CDR1 SQVTM, CDR2 ANQGSEA. Trimming pared 7 bases from V and 2 bases from J, leaving 12 bases between. The length of the CDR3 is 12 residues. The CDR3 here is CSGTGPTYEQYF. CDR3 DNA: TGCAGCGGAACCGGGCCTACCTACGAGCAGTACTTC.

The chain has TRBV7-3 and TRBJ2-2; the D is unclear. Germline lookup yields CDR1 SGHTA and CDR2 FQGTGA. The CDR3 contains 13 residues. The V end lost 3 bases, the J end lost 0 bases, and 2 bases lay between the germline ends. The CDR3 sequence is CASSFSNTGELFF. In DNA form, the CDR3 reads TGTGCCAGCAGCTTCTCGAACACCGGGGAGCTGTTTTTT. The whole variable domain, remainder taken from reference TRBV7-3 and TRBJ2-2, is GAGVSQTPSNKVTEKGKYVELRCDPISGHTALYWYRQSLGQGPEFLIYFQGTGAADDSGLPNDRFFAVRPEGSVSTLKIQRTERGDSAVYLCASSFSNTGELFFGEGSRLTVL.

The V gene is TRBV6-1, the J gene TRBJ1-2; 7 bases map to TRBD1. Germline-derived CDR1 and CDR2 are MNHNS and SASEGT. V lost 2 bases, J lost 4 bases, and 7 bases stayed unmatched. This CDR3 is built from 15 residues. The chain's CDR3 is CASSEPTGVAYGYTF. CDR3 nucleotides: TGTGCCAGCAGTGAACCAACAGGGGTCGCCTATGGCTACACCTTC.

The chain's CDR3 is CASSLAGLAGVGKNIQYF. The CDR3 region has the DNA TGTGCCAGCAGCTTAGCGGGGCTAGCGGGAGTGGGCAAAAACATTCAGTACTTC. This rearrangement joins TRBV7-2 to TRBJ2-4, with 10 bases identical to TRBD2. CDR1 is SGHTA and CDR2 is FQGNSA in the germline V gene. This CDR3 spans 18 amino acids. Trimming took 0 bases from V and 3 from J; bases not matched to a gene: 8.

CDR3 DNA sequence: TGCAGCGTCTCAGGGGGGAACACCGGGGAGCTGTTTTTT. Amino acids: CSVSGGNTGELFF. V is TRBV29-1 and J is TRBJ2-2, with TRBD1 matching 7 bases. V shed 6 bases and J 1 base; nucleotides not matched to a gene: 2. The V gene's germline CDR1 is SQVTM and CDR2 ANQGSEA. The CDR3 totals 13 residues.

This clone is a singleton in its sample. The V and J genes are TRBV19 and TRBJ2-6; D not certain. CDR3 length equals 16 residues. Deletions cut 5 bases from V and 4 bases from J, with 15 bases between. From germline, CDR1 is LNHDA and CDR2 SQIVND (reference sequence). The CDR3 is CASSPTSGLGANVLTF. CDR3 DNA sequence: TGTGCCAGTAGTCCGACCTCCGGGTTGGGGGCCAACGTCCTGACTTTC.

V and J are TRBV7-2 and TRBJ2-5; D is ambiguous. V dropped 5 bases and J dropped 5 bases, with 12 bases sitting between them. The germline CDR1 and CDR2 sequences are SGHTA and FQGNSA. This CDR3 is built from 13 residues. CDR3 region: CASSPSRAETQYF. CDR3 DNA: TGTGCCAGCAGCCCCTCCCGGGCGGAGACCCAGTACTTC.

This chain connects TRBV29-1 to TRBJ1-1; tentatively, D is TRBD1 (5 bases). Trimming stripped 3 bases from V and 6 bases from J, with 8 bases between. Per germline, CDR1 SQVTM and CDR2 ANQGSEA. The CDR3 extends over 11 amino acids. This CDR3 reads CSVDPGSEAFF. The CDR3 coding sequence is TGCAGCGTTGACCCAGGGTCTGAAGCTTTCTTT.

Only a few counts were recorded for this clone. The chain is built from TRBV19 and TRBJ2-7, with 13 bases identical to TRBD2. The CDR3 is 14 amino acids. With V trimmed by 5 bases and J by 4 bases, 2 bases remained unmatched. CDR1 is LNHDA, CDR2 SQIVND, per germline (reference sequence). CDR3 coding DNA: TGTGCCAGTAGTTCACTAGCGGGAGGGTACGAGCAGTACTTC. Its protein product is CASSSLAGGYEQYF.

The chain carries TRBV7-9 and TRBJ1-1; TRBD1 agrees at 10 bases. Per germline, CDR1 SEHNR and CDR2 FQNEAQ (reference sequence). CDR3 length equals 14 residues. V was pared by 3 bases and J by 7 bases, with 5 bases of the junction left unmatched. CDR3 DNA: TGTGCCAGCAGCTTCGGGACAGGGGTTGGTGAAGCTTTCTTT. This encodes CASSFGTGVGEAFF. The full variable domain, completed using reference TRBV7-9 and TRBJ1-1, is DTGVSQNPRHKITKRGQNVTFRCDPISEHNRLYWYRQTLGQGPEFLTYFQNEAQLEKSRLLSDRFSAERPKGSFSTLEIQRTEQGDSAMYLCASSFGTGVGEAFFGQGTRLTVV.

The chain couples TRBV5-1 to TRBJ2-7; possibly TRBD2 for D (5 bases). Trimming removed 0 bases from V and 11 bases from J, with 12 bases in between. The CDR3 covers 12 residues. Germline V CDR1 and CDR2: SGHRS, YFSETQ. The chain's CDR3 is CASSLAGGWEYF. Written as DNA, the CDR3 is TGCGCCAGCAGCTTGGCTGGAGGTTGGGAGTACTTC.

The chain is built from TRBV5-4 and TRBJ1-2; weak D call: TRBD1 (6 bases). This CDR3 region has 13 residues. Germline CDR1 and CDR2: SGHNT and YYREEE (reference sequence). Trimming took 4 bases from V and 8 from J, leaving 15 bases between them. As DNA, the CDR3 is TGTGCCAGCAGCCCTAGGACAGCAGTGGGCTACACCTTC. Its protein product is CASSPRTAVGYTF.

V usage is TRBV7-9 and J usage is TRBJ2-1; 7 bases match TRBD2. There are 15 residues in the CDR3. Germline loops: CDR1 SEHNR, CDR2 FQNEAQ (reference sequence). The junction had 11 bases not matched to a gene; V was cut back by 3 bases and J by 9 bases. The CDR3 is CASSLVGRELVEQFF. The CDR3 bases are TGTGCCAGCAGCTTGGTTGGGCGGGAGTTAGTTGAGCAGTTCTTC.

This clone was recorded only once. V usage is TRBV6-1 and J usage is TRBJ2-1, with a weak D call TRBD1 (6 bases). This CDR3 is built from 12 residues. V dropped 6 bases and J dropped 9 bases, with 12 bases sitting between them. Germline V CDR1 and CDR2: MNHNS, SASEGT. In DNA, the CDR3 is TGTGCCAGCAGCCTGACAGGCTTTGAGCAGTTCTTC. It specifies CASSLTGFEQFF.

The rearrangement uses TRBV2 and TRBJ1-6; no definite D call. The ends were cut back, 5 bases at V and 7 bases at J, with 15 bases in the middle. Germline V lookup: CDR1 SNHLY, CDR2 FYNNEI. The CDR3 is 15 residues long. CDR3 protein: CASSLHGLDNSPLHF. CDR3 bases: TGTGCCAGCAGTCTTCATGGACTCGACAATTCACCCCTCCACTTT.

The V and J genes are TRBV5-6 and TRBJ2-7; 8 nucleotides match TRBD2. The V and J ends lost 3 bases and 2 bases, in that order; junction bases with no gene match: 10. CDR3 size: 16 residues. Germline V lookup: CDR1 SGHDT, CDR2 YYEEEE. CDR3 in amino acids: CASSWGLSGKPYEQYF. DNA of the CDR3: TGTGCCAGCAGCTGGGGTCTTAGCGGGAAGCCCTACGAGCAGTACTTC.

A single count supports this clone. The V gene is TRBV29-1, the J gene TRBJ2-3; 7 bases agree with TRBD2. The V gene end was trimmed by 6 bases and the J gene end by 2 bases; junction bases not matched to a gene: 5. CDR1 SQVTM and CDR2 ANQGSEA come from the germline V gene. The CDR3 extends over 13 amino acids. CDR3 loop: CSVGRPLTDTQYF. CDR3 in DNA: TGCAGCGTCGGGAGGCCGCTCACAGATACGCAGTATTTT.

The chain links TRBV5-4 to TRBJ2-7; D may correspond to TRBD1 or TRBD2 (5 bases each). Trimming pared 4 bases from V and 0 bases from J, leaving 17 bases between. Germline V gene data show CDR1 as SGHNT and CDR2 as YYREEE (reference sequence). The CDR3 covers 16 residues. CDR3 bases: TGTGCCAGCAGCGGGACGCTGGACAATCCCTCCTACGAGCAGTACTTC. Translation gives CASSGTLDNPSYEQYF.

This clone was observed once. J is TRBJ1-6 and V is TRBV7-8; 7 bases match TRBD1. Germline CDR1 is SGHVS and CDR2 is FQNEAQ. V gave up 5 bases and J gave up 0 bases; unmatched junction bases: 4. The CDR3 runs 16 residues. CDR3 residues: CASSPRQGSYNSPLHF. CDR3 DNA: TGTGCCAGCAGCCCCAGACAGGGCTCCTATAATTCACCCCTCCACTTT.

In its sample, this clone was seen a few times. The V and J genes are TRBV21-1 and TRBJ2-2; whether TRBD1, the table's D call, matches the DNA was not checked. TRBV21-1 is a recognized pseudogene. This CDR3 has 14 amino acids. In DNA form, the CDR3 reads TGTGCCAGCACACCGGACAGGGGCACCGGGGAGCTGTTTTTT. Protein: CASTPDRGTGELFF.

This rearrangement joins TRBV4-2 to TRBJ2-3, with TRBD2 matching 9 bases. CDR1 is LGHNA and CDR2 is YNFKEQ in the germline V gene. With V trimmed by 2 bases and J by 5 bases, 14 bases remained unmatched. The CDR3 totals 18 residues. The chain's CDR3 is CASSQRAGTSSLGDTQYF. The CDR3 nucleotides are TGTGCCAGCAGCCAAAGGGCAGGGACTAGCTCCTTGGGAGATACGCAGTATTTT.

This chain uses TRBV5-4 with TRBJ2-1, with a tentative D call TRBD2 (6 bases). Germline V gene sequence: CDR1 SGHNT, CDR2 YYREEE (reference sequence). The V end was cut by 6 bases, the J end by 8 bases, with 21 bases between. CDR3 length: 15 residues. CDR3 DNA sequence: TGTGCCAGCAACCTCCAGGGACTTGCAGTGCATGAGCAGTTCTTC. It specifies CASNLQGLAVHEQFF. The full variable domain, completed using reference TRBV5-4 and TRBJ2-1, is ETGVTQSPTHLIKTRGQQVTLRCSSQSGHNTVSWYQQALGQGPQFIFQYYREEENGRGNFPPRFSGLQFPNYSSELNVNALELDDSALYLCASNLQGLAVHEQFFGPGTRLTVL.

The CDR3 spells CASSPQRDSDTQYF. CDR3 DNA: TGTGCCAGCAGCCCCCAGCGGGACTCAGATACGCAGTATTTT. The chain has TRBV7-9 and TRBJ2-3; 7 bases match TRBD2. The CDR3 runs 14 residues. V lost 5 bases, J lost 4 bases, and 6 bases stayed unmatched. Germline V lookup: CDR1 SEHNR, CDR2 FQNEAQ (reference sequence).

The chain uses TRBV28 and TRBJ2-1, with TRBD2 matching 10 bases. The CDR3 is 15 residues long. V trimming: 8 bases; J trimming: 8 bases; junction bases outside the gene matches: 12. Germline V gene data show CDR1 as MDHEN and CDR2 as SYDVKM. CDR3 protein: CASGRAGGPGDEQFF. CDR3 sequence (DNA): TGTGCCAGCGGGAGAGCGGGAGGGCCCGGCGATGAGCAGTTCTTC.

J is TRBJ2-5 and V is TRBV5-1, with D perhaps TRBD1 (5 bases). The V and J ends lost 4 bases and 0 bases respectively, with 7 bases between them. Germline CDR1 SGHRS, CDR2 YFSETQ. The CDR3 runs 13 residues. The CDR3: CASSLTDQETQYF. CDR3 coding DNA: TGCGCCAGCAGCCTGACAGACCAAGAGACCCAGTACTTC. The full variable domain, with the rest looked up from reference TRBV5-1 and TRBJ2-5, is KAGVTQTPRYLIKTRGQQVTLSCSPISGHRSVSWYQQTPGQGLQFLFEYFSETQRNKGNFPGRFSGRQFSNSRSEMNVSTLELGDSALYLCASSLTDQETQYFGPGTRLLVL.

The genes are TRBV5-1 and TRBJ2-1; D gene uncertain. This CDR3 is built from 15 residues. Germline CDR1 SGHRS, CDR2 YFSETQ. V was pared by 1 base and J by 0 bases, with 8 bases between. The CDR3 nucleotides read TGCGCCAGCAGCTTGTCAATAAGCTCCTACAATGAGCAGTTCTTC. Its translation: CASSLSISSYNEQFF.

The rearrangement joins TRBV19 to TRBJ1-5, with 7 bases aligning to TRBD1. Germline CDR1 reads LNHDA; CDR2 reads SQIVND (reference sequence). CDR3 length: 16 amino acids. Trimming took 3 bases from V and 6 from J; bases not matched to a gene: 11. CDR3 amino acids: CASSIPRQGVVQPQHF. The CDR3 DNA reads as TGTGCCAGTAGTATCCCACGACAGGGTGTAGTTCAGCCCCAGCATTTT.

The chain combines TRBV11-3 with TRBJ2-5, with D perhaps matching TRBD1 (5 bases). CDR1 is SGHNT and CDR2 is YENEEA in the germline V gene. Trimming cost V 1 base and J 2 bases, with 8 bases left between them. This CDR3 region has 14 residues. Here the CDR3 reads CASSLGGAQETQYF. CDR3 nucleotides: TGTGCCAGCAGCTTAGGTGGGGCGCAAGAGACCCAGTACTTC.

This clone has a handful of counts. The chain recombines TRBV25-1 with TRBJ2-6, with D maybe TRBD1 (6 bases). CDR3 size: 16 residues. V lost 1 base, J lost 6 bases, and 13 bases lay in between. CDR1 and CDR2 from the germline V gene are MGHDK and SYGVNS. CDR3 nucleotide sequence: TGTGCCAGCAGTGAATCCAGGGGAGTGGTGGCCAACGTCCTGACTTTC. Translating it yields CASSESRGVVANVLTF.

The gene calls are TRBV28 and TRBJ2-4; 8 nucleotides align to TRBD1. Losses at the gene ends were 11 bases for V and 0 bases for J; bases not matched to a gene: 6. The CDR3 has 14 amino acids. CDR1 MDHEN and CDR2 SYDVKM come from the germline V gene. The CDR3: CAGGDRGAKNIQYF. The CDR3 DNA reads TGTGCCGGGGGAGACAGGGGAGCCAAAAACATTCAGTACTTC.

The CDR3 is CASSTPGQIVYEQYF. CDR3 sequence (DNA): TGTGCCAGTAGTACCCCTGGACAGATAGTGTACGAGCAGTACTTC. This rearrangement joins TRBV19 to TRBJ2-7, with TRBD1 as a possible D gene (6 bases). The CDR3 is made up of 15 amino acids. Trimming shortened V by 4 bases and J by 4 bases, and 17 bases separated the two germline ends. The germline V gene encodes CDR1 LNHDA and CDR2 SQIVND (reference sequence).